The 13 T cell receptor beta chains below all came from one sample that was sequenced in a study of human T cells and chemical hapten exposure. TCRdb reprocessed the RACE reads with MiXCR, giving one entry per CDR3 protein. The data contain 80,000 to 100,000 distinct CDR3 sequences, 8% to 10% of them singletons. Time point specified: pre-sensitization, week 0. Treatment meaning: therapeutic diphenylcyclopropenone sensitization with weekly scalp DPC. The sequenced sample was whole blood, obtained in connection with sensitization to the hapten diphenylcyclopropenone (DPC). The receptors shown here come from a middle-aged woman with alopecia areata. Some clones in this sample may be carry-over from other donors' samples.

This clonotype was observed a handful of times. V and J are TRBV6-2 or TRBV6-3 and TRBJ2-7; no clear D gene. V was shortened by 4 bases and J by 3 bases, with 10 bases between the two germline ends. This CDR3 spans 13 amino acids. Germline V gives CDR1 MNHEY, CDR2 SVGEGT. The CDR3: CASSSEIRYEQYF. The CDR3 coding sequence is TGTGCCAGCAGTTCTGAAATACGCTACGAGCAGTACTTC.

This clonotype was picked up many times. The chain has TRBV11-2 and TRBJ2-7; a possible D gene is TRBD2 (5 bases). V gave up 1 base and J gave up 4 bases, with 5 bases separating them. Germline CDR1 SGHAT, CDR2 FQNNGV. The CDR3 covers 12 residues. CDR3 sequence reads: CASSLGRYEQYF. The DNA of the CDR3 is TGTGCCAGCAGCTTAGGGAGGTACGAGCAGTACTTC. Full variable domain (remainder filled in from reference TRBV11-2 and TRBJ2-7): EAGVAQSPRYKIIEKRQSVAFWCNPISGHATLYWYQQILGQGPKLLIQFQNNGVVDDSQLPKDRFSAERLKGVDSTLKIQPAKLEDSAVYLCASSLGRYEQYFGPGTRLTVT.

The chain employs TRBV11-2 and TRBJ2-4; a possible D gene is TRBD2 (5 bases). The length of the CDR3 is 14 residues. CDR1 is SGHAT, CDR2 FQNNGV, per germline. Trimming shortened V by 1 base and J by 8 bases, and 12 bases separated the two germline ends. The CDR3 DNA is TGTGCCAGCAGCTTAGCGGGGATGCGCGACATTCAGTACTTC. Translated, it gives CASSLAGMRDIQYF. The entire variable domain, with the rest obtained from reference TRBV11-2 and TRBJ2-4, is as follows: EAGVAQSPRYKIIEKRQSVAFWCNPISGHATLYWYQQILGQGPKLLIQFQNNGVVDDSQLPKDRFSAERLKGVDSTLKIQPAKLEDSAVYLCASSLAGMRDIQYFGAGTRLSVL.

This clonotype was seen repeatedly, ten times or more. V gene TRBV6-5 combines with J gene TRBJ2-2; 9 bases map to TRBD1. With 6 bases clipped from V and 0 bases from J, the junction kept 2 bases outside the gene matches. The germline CDR1 and CDR2 sequences are MNHEY and SVGAGI. The CDR3 extends over 15 amino acids. The CDR3 coding sequence is TGTGCCAGCAGGCGGACAGGGGCGAACACCGGGGAGCTGTTTTTT. Amino acid sequence: CASRRTGANTGELFF.

This clonotype has ten or more counts. The rearrangement joins TRBV27 to TRBJ1-6, with 8 bases lining up with TRBD1. Germline V CDR1 and CDR2: MNHEY, SMNVEV (reference sequence). V lost 3 bases and J lost 9; bases outside the gene matches: 4. This CDR3 has 14 amino acids. The CDR3 spells CASSFYRGGSPLHF. The CDR3 coding sequence is TGTGCCAGCAGTTTTTACAGGGGGGGTTCACCCCTCCACTTT.

As regards this clonotype: Just one base apart from a much larger clone, this may be a read error. This chain uses TRBV7-2 with TRBJ2-6, with TRBD1 as a possible D gene (5 bases). The CDR3 consists of 18 residues. Germline lookup yields CDR1 SGHTA and CDR2 FQGNSA. CDR3 loop: CASSLTLPSPSGANVMTF. Here the CDR3 DNA reads TGTGCCAGCAGCTTGACACTGCCGTCCCCCTCTGGGGCCAACGTCATGACTTTC.

This clonotype came up many times. J is TRBJ2-1 and V is TRBV11-3; TRBD2 matches at 9 bases. This CDR3 contains 14 residues. Germline V lookup: CDR1 SGHNT, CDR2 YENEEA. Trimming took 3 bases from V and 4 from J; bases not matched to a gene: 1. In DNA form, the CDR3 reads TGTGCCAGCAGCTTGGCGGGGGGGTACAATGAGCAGTTCTTC. It specifies CASSLAGGYNEQFF.

Many counts were recorded for this clonotype. The chain links TRBV9 to TRBJ2-3; 9 bases line up with TRBD2. The length of the CDR3 is 16 residues. V shed 0 bases, J shed 11 bases, and the junction held 13 bases outside the gene matches. Germline V gene data show CDR1 as SGDLS and CDR2 as YYNGEE. CDR3 DNA: TGTGCCAGCAGCGTAGAGGATAGCGGGGGTACGGGAAGGCAGTATTTT. It yields the protein CASSVEDSGGTGRQYF.

The chain is built from TRBV12-2 and TRBJ1-5; the listed D gene, TRBD1, was not tested against the DNA. TRBV12-2 is annotated as a pseudogene. This CDR3 has 11 amino acids. CDR3 region: CASRLGEPQHF. CDR3 DNA: TGTGCAAGTCGCTTGGGGGAGCCCCAGCATTTT.

V and J are TRBV5-1 and TRBJ2-7; 12 nucleotides line up with TRBD1. The trim removed 4 bases at V and 4 bases at J, leaving 6 bases unmatched. CDR1 SGHRS and CDR2 YFSETQ come from the germline V gene. The CDR3 spans 15 residues. The CDR3, as DNA: TGCGCCAGCAGCGTCGGGACAGGGGGCACTTACGAGCAGTACTTC. Translation gives CASSVGTGGTYEQYF.

As to this clonotype: Given a much more abundant clone one base away, this may be a read error. The genes are TRBV5-1 and TRBJ2-5; D remains ambiguous. This CDR3 has 11 residues. Germline V gene data show CDR1 as SGHRS and CDR2 as YFSETQ. Here the CDR3 reads CASSLVESQYF. The CDR3 DNA is TGCGCCAGCAGCTTGGTAGAGAGCCAGTACTTC.

The chain employs TRBV30 and TRBJ2-5; the D is unclear. Trimming stripped 1 base from V and 2 bases from J, with 11 bases between. The V gene's germline CDR1 is GTSNPN and CDR2 SVGIG (reference sequence). The CDR3 is made up of 14 amino acids. In DNA form, the CDR3 reads TGTGCCTGGAGTGCCCCCCAGTTGCAAGAGACCCAGTACTTC. Its protein product is CAWSAPQLQETQYF.

This clonotype has at least ten counts. J is TRBJ2-3 and V is TRBV18; perhaps TRBD2 as D (5 bases). Germline CDR1 and CDR2: KGHSH and LQKENI. CDR3 length: 14 amino acids. V was trimmed by 0 bases and J by 6 bases, leaving 10 bases between them. The CDR3 spells CASSPPRALDTQYF. The CDR3 DNA sequence: TGTGCCAGCTCACCACCGAGGGCCCTGGATACGCAGTATTTT.